The 23 T cell receptor beta chains below were found in one sample sequenced in a study of blood T cell repertoires in COVID-19. The assay was immunoSEQ multiplex PCR, and TCRdb's table has in-frame clones only and misses some. Of 250,000 or so clones listed, around 87% are singletons. Sequenced input: peripheral blood. The receptors were sampled from a woman between 65 and 79 years old with active or convalescent COVID-19.

The chain employs TRBV7-8 and TRBJ2-1; 7 bases agree with TRBD2. Germline CDR1 is SGHVS and CDR2 is FQNEAQ. This CDR3 spans 16 amino acids. Germline trimming cut 5 bases from V and 5 bases from J; bases unmatched to any gene: 12. The CDR3 DNA is TGTGCCAGCAGCCCGACCCCCGGGACTATCGACAATGAGCAGTTCTTC. Translation: CASSPTPGTIDNEQFF.

V and J are TRBV18 and TRBJ2-5; D might be TRBD2 (5 bases). V was trimmed by 1 base and J by 3 bases, leaving 12 bases between them. The V gene's germline CDR1 is KGHSH and CDR2 LQKENI. The CDR3 extends over 15 amino acids. As DNA, the CDR3 is TGTGCCAGCTCACCACGAGCGTCGGGGAAAGAGACCCAGTACTTC. It yields the protein CASSPRASGKETQYF.

The rearrangement links TRBV2 to TRBJ1-6, with D possibly TRBD1 on 5 matching bases. This CDR3 is 13 amino acids long. Germline CDR1 SNHLY, CDR2 FYNNEI. V lost 10 bases, J lost 3 bases, and 10 bases lay in between. The CDR3 DNA is TGTGCCACCCAACAGGACTATAATTCACCCCTCCACTTT. Its translation is CATQQDYNSPLHF.

This clone was counted a single time. The J gene is TRBJ1-5, the V gene TRBV6-1; maybe TRBD1 (5 bases). The germline gives CDR1 MNHNS, CDR2 SASEGT. V was clipped by 2 bases and J by 7 bases, with 12 bases between them. The CDR3 extends over 14 amino acids. As DNA, the CDR3 is TGTGCCAGCAGTGAAAGGGGTTTTGGACAGCCCCAGCATTTT. Translation: CASSERGFGQPQHF.

This clone was seen once. The gene calls are TRBV21-1 and TRBJ2-7; TRBD1 is taken as the D call from the table, unchecked against the DNA. TRBV21-1 is an annotated pseudogene. The CDR3 contains 13 residues. The CDR3 bases are TGTGCCAGCAGGAGACAGGGGTATCACGAGCAGTACTTC. Amino acids: CASRRQGYHEQYF.

The chain is built from TRBV5-1 and TRBJ2-2; D gene unclear. The V gene's germline CDR1 is SGHRS and CDR2 YFSETQ. The CDR3 spans 13 residues. The ends were cut back, 2 bases at V and 4 bases at J, with 6 bases in the middle. CDR3 protein: CASSLILTGELFF. The CDR3 coding sequence is TGCGCCAGCAGCTTAATTCTCACCGGGGAGCTGTTTTTT.

This chain joins TRBV7-6 and TRBJ2-7, with 9 bases identical to TRBD1. The junction had 7 bases not matched to a gene; V was cut back by 2 bases and J by 5 bases. The germline CDR1 and CDR2 sequences are SGHVS and FNYEAQ. This CDR3 has 15 residues. The CDR3: CASSLFPRTGDEQYF. The DNA of the CDR3 is TGTGCCAGCAGCTTATTCCCGAGGACAGGGGACGAGCAGTACTTC.

V and J are TRBV19 and TRBJ1-6, with D maybe TRBD1 (5 bases). Trimming cost V 4 bases and J 5 bases, with 9 bases left between them. The CDR3 loop spans 14 amino acids. Germline CDR1 is LNHDA and CDR2 is SQIVND (reference sequence). The DNA for the CDR3 is TGTGCCAGTAGTACCCAGACAGATAATTCACCCCTCCACTTT. Its translation is CASSTQTDNSPLHF.

The CDR3 spells CSASSRANGELFF. CDR3 bases: TGCAGTGCTAGTAGCCGCGCGAACGGGGAGCTGTTTTTT. The rearrangement uses TRBV20-1 and TRBJ2-2; D not certain. The V gene's germline CDR1 is DFQATT and CDR2 SNEGSKA (reference sequence). The germline V and J ends were trimmed by 3 bases and 7 bases, with 12 bases remaining between them. The CDR3 sequence is 13 residues long.

Remarks on this clone: Compared with germline, one end of the junction differs, possibly owing to a read error. This chain joins TRBV6-6 and TRBJ1-1; D uncertain. This CDR3 has 11 amino acids. Germline V gene data show CDR1 as MNHNY and CDR2 as SVGAGI (reference sequence). In DNA form, the CDR3 reads TGTGCCAGCAGCCTTGACACGGAAGCTTTCTTT. Its translation: CASSLDTEAFF.

The chain joins TRBV5-1 to TRBJ2-5, with D tentatively TRBD2 (5 bases). The CDR3 spans 14 residues. V lost 0 bases, J lost 4 bases, and 10 bases lay in between. CDR1 and CDR2 from the germline V gene are SGHRS and YFSETQ. DNA of the CDR3: TGCGCCAGCAGCTTGGATCGGACTGTAGAGACCCAGTACTTC. Translation: CASSLDRTVETQYF.

This chain joins TRBV6-1 and TRBJ1-1, with a tentative D call TRBD1 (5 bases). This CDR3 contains 13 residues. The germline V and J ends were trimmed by 5 bases and 5 bases, with 12 bases remaining between them. The V gene's germline CDR1 is MNHNS and CDR2 SASEGT. The CDR3 loop is CASSSGGRTEAFF. In nucleotides, the CDR3 is TGTGCCAGCAGTTCCGGGGGGAGGACTGAAGCTTTCTTT.

V is TRBV11-3 and J is TRBJ1-1; 9 bases match TRBD1. Trimming removed 5 bases from V and 3 bases from J; junction bases left unmatched: 4. The CDR3 totals 14 residues. Germline V gene lookup returns CDR1 SGHNT and CDR2 YENEEA. CDR3 bases: TGTGCCAGCAGCCCCGGGACAGGGTACACTGAAGCTTTCTTT. The encoded protein is CASSPGTGYTEAFF.

The V and J genes are TRBV7-2 and TRBJ1-2; D perhaps matches TRBD1 (5 bases). Germline CDR1 is SGHTA and CDR2 is FQGNSA. V was clipped by 1 base and J by 4 bases, with 10 bases between them. There are 14 residues in the CDR3. DNA for the CDR3: TGTGCCAGCAGCTTAGGACAGAAGGCCTATGGCTACACCTTC. Translating gives CASSLGQKAYGYTF.

CDR3 bases: TGTGCCAGCAGCTCCGGGACAGGGGGGTATGGCTACACCTTC. Translating gives CASSSGTGGYGYTF. The chain uses TRBV28 and TRBJ1-2; 11 bases line up with TRBD1. CDR3 size: 14 residues. Unmatched junction bases numbered 5, after V lost 6 bases and J lost 5 bases. The germline gives CDR1 MDHEN, CDR2 SYDVKM.

The V gene is TRBV19, the J gene TRBJ1-6; no reliable D call. CDR1 is LNHDA and CDR2 is SQIVND in the germline V gene (reference sequence). V lost 2 bases and J lost 2, with 7 bases in between. The CDR3 is 15 residues long. The CDR3 spells CASSIQAPYNSPLHF. Here the CDR3 DNA reads TGTGCCAGTAGTATACAGGCACCCTATAATTCACCCCTCCACTTT.

The genes are TRBV10-2 and TRBJ1-1; 8 bases match TRBD1. The CDR3 contains 13 residues. From germline, CDR1 is WSHSY and CDR2 SAAADI. J gave up 5 bases and V 8 bases, and 7 bases lay outside the gene matches. The CDR3 spells CASSSQGATEAFF. DNA for the CDR3: TGCGCCAGCTCTTCGCAGGGGGCGACTGAAGCTTTCTTT.

The chain couples TRBV19 to TRBJ1-5; maybe TRBD1 (6 bases). CDR1 is LNHDA, CDR2 SQIVND, per germline (reference sequence). The V end was cut by 3 bases, the J end by 2 bases, with 11 bases between. This CDR3 is built from 15 residues. The CDR3 region has the DNA TGTGCCAGTAGTATCGAGGGGGGGCGCAATCAGCCCCAGCATTTT. Amino acid sequence: CASSIEGGRNQPQHF.

The chain has TRBV10-3 and TRBJ1-1; D gene uncertain. Per germline, CDR1 ENHRY and CDR2 SYGVKD. The V end was cut by 4 bases, the J end by 0 bases, with 12 bases between. The CDR3 has 15 amino acids. CDR3 coding DNA: TGTGCCATCAGTGGGGAGGGCCCCATGAACACTGAAGCTTTCTTT. It is translated as CAISGEGPMNTEAFF.

The V call is TRBV27, the J call TRBJ2-1; 9 nucleotides agree with TRBD1. J was trimmed by 0 bases and V by 6 bases; bases with no gene match: 18. CDR1 and CDR2 from the germline V gene are MNHEY and SMNVEV (reference sequence). The CDR3 consists of 20 residues. The CDR3 spells CASSKQGAVHGDSSYNEQFF. The CDR3 nucleotides are TGTGCCAGCAGCAAACAGGGGGCTGTACACGGGGATAGCTCCTACAATGAGCAGTTCTTC.

The rearrangement uses TRBV6-2 or TRBV6-3 and TRBJ1-2; 10 bases map to TRBD1. Germline V CDR1 and CDR2: MNHEY, SVGEGT. V dropped 4 bases and J dropped 7; count of bases not matched to a gene: 3. The CDR3 is made up of 13 amino acids. This CDR3 is CASSSGQGGGYTF. CDR3 in DNA: TGTGCCAGCAGTTCCGGACAGGGGGGTGGCTACACCTTC.

DNA for the CDR3: TGTGCCAGCTCACCCGAGTCGGGGAATTGGGCGGGCTACACCTTC. This codes for CASSPESGNWAGYTF. This chain connects TRBV18 to TRBJ1-2; D not certain. This CDR3 spans 15 amino acids. The germline CDR1 and CDR2 sequences are KGHSH and LQKENI. V lost 3 bases and J 8 bases, leaving 19 bases between the germline ends.

The chain has TRBV19 and TRBJ1-1; D is uncertain. This CDR3 is 14 amino acids long. CDR1 is LNHDA and CDR2 is SQIVND in the germline V gene (reference sequence). The V end was cut by 4 bases, the J end by 0 bases, with 9 bases between. CDR3 bases: TGTGCCAGTAGTAAAGAGACTTTGAACACTGAAGCTTTCTTT. Amino acid sequence: CASSKETLNTEAFF. The complete variable domain, with remaining parts taken from reference TRBV19 and TRBJ1-1, reads DGGITQSPKYLFRKEGQNVTLSCEQNLNHDAMYWYRQDPGQGLRLIYYSQIVNDFQKGDIAEGYSVSREKKESFPLTVTSAQKNPTAFYLCASSKETLNTEAFFGQGTRLTVV.